A selection of T cell receptor beta chains follows, all from one sample in a study of Graves' ophthalmopathy and Graves' hyperthyroidism. Each CDR3 protein gets one entry after TCRdb re-called the multiplex PCR reads with MiXCR. The data contain roughly 380,000 distinct CDR3 sequences, just over 15% of them singletons. Sequencing input: peripheral blood. Every receptor here comes from a woman aged 18-30 years with stable Graves' hyperthyroidism. Each CDR3 is given with its conserved first and last residue. D genes are given only for firm matches. A clone size is listed for some rows: how often the clone was seen (once, few, many), or a class if it is expanded.

v_gene	j_gene	abundance	d_gene	CDR3aa	CDR3nt
TRBV7-8	TRBJ2-5	many	NA	CASSLGAGRIWETQYF	TGTGCCAGCAGCTTAGGAGCAGGGCGGATTTGGGAGACCCAGTACTTC
TRBV6-8	TRBJ2-6	many	NA	CASCSSGANVLTF	TGTGCCAGCTGTAGCTCTGGGGCCAACGTCCTGACTTTC
TRBV14	TRBJ1-2	few	TRBD1	CASSFTGTGAYGYTF	TGTGCCAGCAGCTTCACCGGGACAGGGGCCTATGGCTACACCTTC
TRBV27	TRBJ2-2	once	TRBD2	CASSLRGVGLGGGELFF	TGTGCCAGCAGCCTCAGGGGAGTGGGACTAGGGGGCGGGGAGCTGTTTTTT
TRBV7-9	TRBJ1-1	NA	NA	CASSLLQGSNTEAFF	TGTGCCAGCAGCTTACTACAGGGTTCGAACACTGAAGCTTTCTTT
TRBV28	TRBJ1-1	many	NA	CASSLTLEAFF	TGTGCCAGCAGCCTGACCCTGGAAGCTTTCTTT
TRBV20-1	TRBJ2-5	many	NA	CSVPALGETQYF	TGCAGTGTTCCGGCCCTAGGAGAGACCCAGTACTTC
TRBV5-1	TRBJ2-7	many	TRBD1	CASSLAPLGQGAAEQYF	TGCGCCAGCAGCTTGGCCCCTCTTGGACAGGGGGCGGCCGAGCAGTACTTC
TRBV29-1	TRBJ1-3	many	NA	CSASAGATGNTIYF	TGCAGCGCCTCTGCAGGGGCTACTGGAAACACCATATATTTT
TRBV12-3/TRBV12-4	TRBJ1-6	many	TRBD1	CASSPTRTGWIDSPLHF	TGTGCCAGCAGTCCAACCCGGACAGGGTGGATAGATTCACCCCTCCACTTT
TRBV11-2	TRBJ2-7	many	NA	CASGGSSYEQYF	TGTGCCAGCGGGGGGAGCTCCTACGAGCAGTACTTC
TRBV6-2/TRBV6-3	TRBJ1-5	many	TRBD1	CATHRDSYQPQHF	TGTGCCACCCACCGGGACAGTTATCAGCCCCAGCATTTT
TRBV5-1	TRBJ1-1	many	NA	CASSLVAGNTEAFF	TGCGCCAGCAGCTTGGTGGCGGGGAACACTGAAGCTTTCTTT
TRBV16	TRBJ2-7	NA	TRBD1	CASSQISFGQGKTYEQYF	TGTGCCAGCAGCCAAATAAGCTTCGGACAGGGGAAAACCTACGAGCAGTACTTC
TRBV27	TRBJ2-7	few	NA	CASSPFRGKREQYF	TGTGCCAGCAGCCCTTTCCGGGGTAAGCGCGAGCAGTACTTC
TRBV13	TRBJ1-2	many	TRBD1	CASRTGGGNYGYTF	TGTGCCAGCAGGACAGGGGGCGGTAACTATGGCTACACCTTC
TRBV10-3	TRBJ1-6	many	NA	CAISESIAASPLHF	TGTGCCATCAGTGAGTCGATTGCAGCTTCACCCCTCCACTTT
TRBV28	TRBJ1-6	many	TRBD1	CASSPWDRGTNSPLHF	TGTGCCAGCAGTCCCTGGGACAGGGGGACTAATTCACCCCTCCACTTT
TRBV19	TRBJ1-1	few	TRBD1	CASSWRGPLNTEAFF	TGTGCCAGTAGCTGGAGGGGGCCCCTGAACACTGAAGCTTTCTTT
TRBV20-1	TRBJ2-5	NA	NA	CSASVGAEETQYF	TGCAGTGCTAGTGTAGGGGCAGAGGAGACCCAGTACTTC
TRBV4-1	TRBJ1-1	NA	TRBD1	CASSQVRGRLYWTEAFF	TGCGCCAGCAGCCAGGTCAGGGGGCGCCTGTATTGGACTGAAGCTTTCTTT
TRBV7-8	TRBJ2-7	NA	NA	CASIPSSHGSYEQYF	TGTGCCAGCATCCCGAGTTCGCATGGCTCCTACGAGCAGTACTTC
TRBV15	TRBJ2-2	many	NA	CATSRLDGHTGELFF	TGTGCCACCAGCAGGCTAGACGGCCACACCGGGGAGCTGTTTTTT
TRBV27	TRBJ2-2	many	NA	CASSLSQSVTSRVFTGELFF	TGTGCCAGCAGTTTATCCCAGAGCGTCACTAGTAGGGTTTTCACCGGGGAGCTGTTTTTT
TRBV6-5	TRBJ1-1	many	TRBD1	CASSYMPAGGWNTEAFF	TGTGCCAGCAGTTACATGCCGGCAGGGGGGTGGAACACTGAAGCTTTCTTT
TRBV6-1	TRBJ1-1	many	NA	CASRGLIEAFF	TGTGCCAGCAGAGGACTGATTGAAGCTTTCTTT
TRBV19	TRBJ2-7	many	NA	CASTQTPGHEQYF	TGTGCCAGTACCCAAACCCCAGGGCACGAGCAGTACTTC
TRBV19	TRBJ2-7	many	NA	CASSWDGTSYEQYF	TGTGCCAGTAGTTGGGACGGGACTTCCTACGAGCAGTACTTC
TRBV6-4	TRBJ1-2	NA	NA	CASSLGGMVHNYGYTF	TGTGCCAGCAGTTTGGGGGGGATGGTCCATAACTATGGCTACACCTTC
TRBV5-6	TRBJ2-7	few	NA	CASSLALGRNEQYF	TGTGCCAGCAGCTTGGCCCTGGGGAGGAACGAGCAGTACTTC
TRBV14	TRBJ1-2	few	NA	CASSHNPGGAGGYTF	TGTGCCAGCAGCCATAACCCTGGGGGGGCCGGGGGCTACACCTTC
TRBV12-3/TRBV12-4	TRBJ1-1	many	NA	CASSLVPGTEAFF	TGTGCCAGCAGTTTGGTTCCGGGGACTGAAGCTTTCTTT
TRBV11-2	TRBJ2-7	NA	TRBD1	CASSLGRTGRHEQYF	TGTGCCAGCAGCTTAGGTCGGACAGGGCGACACGAGCAGTACTTC
TRBV6-2/TRBV6-3	TRBJ2-5	many	TRBD2	CASRLAGGTFQETQYF	TGTGCCAGCAGACTAGCGGGGGGTACCTTCCAAGAGACCCAGTACTTC
TRBV19	TRBJ1-5	many	NA	CASSRAASNQPQHF	TGTGCCAGTAGTCGGGCGGCGAGTAATCAGCCCCAGCATTTT
TRBV10-3	TRBJ1-2	few	TRBD1	CAINSPGQGGYGYTF	TGTGCCATCAACTCGCCGGGACAGGGAGGCTATGGCTACACCTTC
TRBV6-2/TRBV6-3	TRBJ1-1	many	NA	CGSSYTQMNTEAFF	TGTGGCAGCAGTTACACACAGATGAACACTGAAGCTTTCTTT
TRBV9	TRBJ2-4	many	NA	CASSVVPGGQNIQYF	TGTGCCAGCAGCGTAGTCCCGGGGGGCCAAAACATTCAGTACTTC
TRBV20-1	TRBJ1-1	many	TRBD1	CSARDTFLSGTGFTEAFF	TGCAGTGCTAGAGATACCTTCTTGTCCGGGACAGGTTTCACTGAAGCTTTCTTT
TRBV19	TRBJ1-5	many	NA	CASSMGPGSGNQPQHF	TGTGCCAGTAGTATGGGGCCCGGATCGGGCAATCAGCCCCAGCATTTT